A selection of T cell receptor beta chains follows, all from one sample in a study of blood T cells in healthy people across ages. TCRdb re-analysed the 5' RACE reads in MiXCR, keeping a single row per CDR3 protein. The table has around 650,000 distinct CDR3 sequences, 40% to 50% seen once. The sample taken for sequencing was blood. These receptors came from a man older than 75 in good health. Each CDR3 is given with its conserved first and last residue. Each record gives: CDR3 protein, CDR3 DNA, D gene, V gene, J gene, clone size. The D gene is left open where the match is weak. Expanded clones are given a class, and other clones once, few, many or no size at all.

cdr3_aa: CASSLDARLSSYNEQFF
cdr3_nt: TGTGCCAGCAGCTTAGACGCGCGGCTTAGCTCCTACAATGAGCAGTTCTTC
d_call: -
v_call: TRBV7-2
j_call: TRBJ2-1
clone_size: -

cdr3_aa: CASSRETSGGLQETQYF
cdr3_nt: TGTGCCAGCAGTCGAGAGACTAGCGGGGGACTCCAAGAGACCCAGTACTTC
d_call: TRBD2
v_call: TRBV6-2/TRBV6-3
j_call: TRBJ2-5
clone_size: few

cdr3_aa: CASSSQRGGLYNEQFF
cdr3_nt: TGCGCCAGCAGCTCTCAGCGGGGGGGCCTCTACAATGAGCAGTTCTTC
d_call: TRBD2
v_call: TRBV5-1
j_call: TRBJ2-1
clone_size: once

cdr3_aa: CASSTRASAYEQYF
cdr3_nt: TGTGCCAGCAGCACCCGGGCCAGCGCATACGAGCAGTACTTC
d_call: -
v_call: TRBV7-2
j_call: TRBJ2-7
clone_size: -

cdr3_aa: CASSPQPRGRVGYTF
cdr3_nt: TGTGCCAGCAGCCCGCAGCCCAGGGGGCGCGTTGGCTACACCTTC
d_call: TRBD1
v_call: TRBV11-2
j_call: TRBJ1-2
clone_size: -

cdr3_aa: CASSNSRPSYNEQFF
cdr3_nt: TGTGCCAGCAGCAATAGCCGTCCTTCCTACAATGAGCAGTTCTTC
d_call: -
v_call: TRBV7-2
j_call: TRBJ2-1
clone_size: -

cdr3_aa: CSVEATSEGLLQETQYF
cdr3_nt: TGCAGCGTTGAAGCCACATCGGAAGGATTACTGCAAGAGACCCAGTACTTC
d_call: -
v_call: TRBV29-1
j_call: TRBJ2-5
clone_size: many

cdr3_aa: CASSLAGTGHYEQYF
cdr3_nt: TGTGCCAGCAGTTTAGCCGGGACAGGCCACTACGAGCAGTACTTC
d_call: TRBD1
v_call: TRBV27
j_call: TRBJ2-7
clone_size: -

cdr3_aa: CASRPSGRATDTQYF
cdr3_nt: TGTGCCAGCAGACCAAGCGGGAGGGCCACAGATACGCAGTATTTT
d_call: TRBD2
v_call: TRBV6-2/TRBV6-3
j_call: TRBJ2-3
clone_size: few

cdr3_aa: CASSLGGRIFNEQFF
cdr3_nt: TGTGCCAGCAGCTTGGGCGGGAGAATTTTCAATGAGCAGTTCTTC
d_call: TRBD2
v_call: TRBV5-5
j_call: TRBJ2-1
clone_size: -

cdr3_aa: CSVVRLGAITYEQYF
cdr3_nt: TGCAGCGTTGTTCGGCTGGGGGCAATAACCTACGAGCAGTACTTC
d_call: -
v_call: TRBV29-1
j_call: TRBJ2-7
clone_size: -

cdr3_aa: CSAPRAPETGPGDTQYF
cdr3_nt: TGCAGTGCCCCGAGGGCTCCAGAGACGGGTCCCGGAGATACGCAGTATTTT
d_call: -
v_call: TRBV20-1
j_call: TRBJ2-3
clone_size: -

cdr3_aa: CASSVGSGSRGEAFF
cdr3_nt: TGTGCCAGCAGCGTAGGTTCCGGGTCCCGGGGTGAAGCTTTCTTT
d_call: -
v_call: TRBV9
j_call: TRBJ1-1
clone_size: -

cdr3_aa: CASSSGWAGGTSGSYNEQFF
cdr3_nt: TGTGCCAGCAGCTCGGGGTGGGCAGGAGGGACTAGCGGGAGTTACAATGAGCAGTTCTTC
d_call: TRBD2
v_call: TRBV7-9
j_call: TRBJ2-1
clone_size: -

cdr3_aa: CAWSVRRGYTF
cdr3_nt: TGTGCCTGGAGTGTACGCCGTGGCTACACCTTC
d_call: -
v_call: TRBV30
j_call: TRBJ1-2
clone_size: -

cdr3_aa: CASRRRRAGGRDEQFF
cdr3_nt: TGTGCCAGCAGGCGCCGGCGGGCGGGAGGTCGGGATGAGCAGTTCTTC
d_call: TRBD2
v_call: TRBV6-2/TRBV6-3
j_call: TRBJ2-1
clone_size: -

cdr3_aa: CSARRTSLEQFF
cdr3_nt: TGCAGTGCTAGACGGACTAGTCTTGAGCAGTTCTTC
d_call: TRBD2
v_call: TRBV20-1
j_call: TRBJ2-1
clone_size: -

cdr3_aa: CSALVASGSRSYNEQFF
cdr3_nt: TGCAGTGCTTTAGTTGCTAGCGGGAGTCGGTCCTACAATGAGCAGTTCTTC
d_call: TRBD2
v_call: TRBV20-1
j_call: TRBJ2-1
clone_size: -

cdr3_aa: CASRLSQASDTEAFF
cdr3_nt: TGTGCCAGCAGGCTATCCCAGGCGTCGGACACTGAAGCTTTCTTT
d_call: -
v_call: TRBV7-9
j_call: TRBJ1-1
clone_size: -

cdr3_aa: CSASPTGGMGQPQHF
cdr3_nt: TGCAGTGCTAGCCCCACAGGAGGGATGGGTCAGCCCCAGCATTTT
d_call: -
v_call: TRBV20-1
j_call: TRBJ1-5
clone_size: -

cdr3_aa: CSAKQGGGTQYF
cdr3_nt: TGCAGTGCTAAACAGGGGGGCGGGACCCAGTACTTC
d_call: TRBD1
v_call: TRBV20-1
j_call: TRBJ2-5
clone_size: -

cdr3_aa: CASSLFGNSPLHF
cdr3_nt: TGTGCCAGCAGTTTATTTGGGAATTCACCCCTCCACTTT
d_call: -
v_call: TRBV28
j_call: TRBJ1-6
clone_size: -

cdr3_aa: CASSPLPTQYF
cdr3_nt: TGTGCCAGCAGTCCCCTCCCGACCCAGTACTTC
d_call: -
v_call: TRBV27
j_call: TRBJ2-5
clone_size: -

cdr3_aa: CSAREVIQETQYF
cdr3_nt: TGCAGTGCTAGGGAGGTCATACAAGAGACCCAGTACTTC
d_call: -
v_call: TRBV20-1
j_call: TRBJ2-5
clone_size: -

cdr3_aa: CASSAGTRQYF
cdr3_nt: TGTGCCAGCAGCGCCGGGACTAGACAGTACTTC
d_call: TRBD2
v_call: TRBV7-2
j_call: TRBJ2-7
clone_size: -

cdr3_aa: CASRQTSLFNEQFF
cdr3_nt: TGTGCCAGCAGGCAGACTAGTTTGTTCAATGAGCAGTTCTTC
d_call: -
v_call: TRBV25-1
j_call: TRBJ2-1
clone_size: once

cdr3_aa: CAISESTSGVSTDTQYF
cdr3_nt: TGTGCCATCAGTGAGTCGACTAGCGGAGTAAGCACAGATACGCAGTATTTT
d_call: TRBD2
v_call: TRBV10-3
j_call: TRBJ2-3
clone_size: few

cdr3_aa: CASSLSRVKRSTDTQYF
cdr3_nt: TGTGCCAGCAGCTTGTCTCGAGTTAAGAGGAGCACAGATACGCAGTATTTT
d_call: -
v_call: TRBV5-6
j_call: TRBJ2-3
clone_size: few